Each of the 3 T cell receptor beta chains below was sequenced from the same sample in a study of OX40 agonist ivuxolimab in advanced cancers. Measured with immunoSEQ multiplex PCR; TCRdb has only the in-frame clones, and not every one. Seen here are about 80,000 clones, 87% observed once, and the top ten hold 0.25% to 0.4%. The specimen was CD4+ or CD8+ T cells sorted from blood, collected in a trial of the OX40 agonist ivuxolimab. Every receptor here comes from an adult with an advanced solid tumor such as melanoma, head and neck, liver or kidney cancer.

The rearrangement joins TRBV4-2 to TRBJ2-2, with TRBD2 identical over 9 bases. The germline V gene encodes CDR1 LGHNA and CDR2 YNFKEQ. J was trimmed by 6 bases and V by 0 bases; bases with no gene match: 11. The CDR3 runs to 18 residues. In DNA, the CDR3 is TGTGCCAGCAGCCAAGATCTTTCTCTGCGGGGGGGCTCCGGGGAGCTGTTTTTT. Encoded protein: CASSQDLSLRGGSGELFF.

The chain couples TRBV5-6 to TRBJ2-5; D is undetermined. Germline values: CDR1 SGHDT, CDR2 YYEEEE. This CDR3 contains 12 residues. V lost 0 bases and J 5 bases, leaving 5 bases between the germline ends. The chain's CDR3 is CASSLVGETQYF. In DNA form, the CDR3 reads TGTGCCAGCAGCTTGGTGGGGGAGACCCAGTACTTC.

This clone was recorded only once. The rearrangement uses TRBV19 and TRBJ1-1, with D possibly being TRBD1 (6 bases). The germline V gene encodes CDR1 LNHDA and CDR2 SQIVND (reference sequence). Deletions cut 4 bases from V and 0 bases from J, with 12 bases between. This CDR3 comprises 15 residues. The CDR3 region is CASSRGQKMNTEAFF. The DNA of the CDR3 is TGTGCCAGTAGTAGAGGACAGAAAATGAACACTGAAGCTTTCTTT.